A single sample is the source of the 19 T cell receptor beta chains below, sequenced in a study of shared clonotypes between healthy human individuals. Only in-frame clones appear in the TCRdb table, and some are missing; sequencing was by immunoSEQ multiplex PCR. The top ten hold about an eighth of the sample, which has roughly 500,000 clones, more than 65% seen once. The sample consisted of PBMCs. The receptors were gathered from a woman aged 40 to 55 in good health. Some clones in this sample may be carry-over from other donors' samples.

The CDR3 coding sequence is TGCGCCAGCAGTCCCGACGGGGACGGCAATCAGCCCCAGCATTTT. Its protein product is CASSPDGDGNQPQHF. The genes are TRBV5-1 and TRBJ1-5, with D perhaps TRBD1 (5 bases). The CDR3 totals 15 residues. The germline CDR1 and CDR2 sequences are SGHRS and YFSETQ. The V end lost 5 bases, the J end lost 2 bases, and 14 bases lay between the germline ends.

This chain links TRBV5-1 with TRBJ2-7; D gene uncertain. CDR3 size: 12 residues. Per germline, CDR1 SGHRS and CDR2 YFSETQ. Trimming removed 4 bases from V and 4 bases from J, with 9 bases in between. The CDR3 DNA reads as TGCGCCAGCAGCGAGCAGAGGTACGAGCAGTACTTC. It encodes CASSEQRYEQYF.

The chain has TRBV27 and TRBJ2-3; 9 nucleotides line up with TRBD2. Germline CDR1 is MNHEY and CDR2 is SMNVEV (reference sequence). V dropped 5 bases and J dropped 0; count of bases not matched to a gene: 6. This CDR3 contains 16 residues. This CDR3 is CASSVRLAVSTDTQYF. The CDR3 nucleotides are TGTGCCAGCAGTGTACGACTAGCGGTGAGCACAGATACGCAGTATTTT.

The gene calls are TRBV4-3 and TRBJ2-3, with TRBD2 matching over 14 bases. The CDR3 length is 18 residues. Germline lookup yields CDR1 LGHNA and CDR2 YSLEER. V shed 3 bases and J 4 bases; nucleotides not matched to a gene: 9. The CDR3 sequence is CASSQRPGLAGVSDTQYF. The CDR3 DNA follows: TGCGCCAGCAGCCAGAGACCGGGACTAGCGGGAGTTTCAGATACGCAGTATTTT.

V is TRBV2 and J is TRBJ2-2, with no clear D. The CDR3 is 14 amino acids. Germline assignment: CDR1 SNHLY and CDR2 FYNNEI. Trimming left V 4 bases short and J 0 bases short, with 6 bases between. The CDR3 DNA sequence: TGTGCCAGCAGTGTTAACTCGAACACCGGGGAGCTGTTTTTT. Encoded protein: CASSVNSNTGELFF.

As regards this clone: A clone one base away is much larger, so this may be a read error. The gene calls are TRBV25-1 and TRBJ2-5; the D gene is possibly TRBD1 (5 bases). The CDR3 contains 13 residues. CDR1 and CDR2 (germline): MGHDK, SYGVNS. V lost 4 bases, J lost 0 bases, and 6 bases lay in between. The CDR3 loop reads CASSAGYQETQYF. DNA for the CDR3: TGTGCCAGCAGTGCAGGGTACCAAGAGACCCAGTACTTC.

The genes are TRBV6-5 and TRBJ1-1; weak D call: TRBD1 (5 bases). The CDR3 length is 13 residues. Trimming removed 6 bases at V and 4 bases at J, with 12 bases between. Per germline, CDR1 MNHEY and CDR2 SVGAGI. The CDR3 loop is CASRSGPVTEAFF. The CDR3 DNA reads as TGTGCCAGCAGATCGGGACCCGTCACTGAAGCTTTCTTT.

To note about this clone: With only one base between it and a far larger clone, this is likely a read error. V is TRBV30 and J is TRBJ1-5; D may be TRBD1 (5 bases). CDR1 is GTSNPN and CDR2 is SVGIG in the germline V gene (reference sequence). The CDR3 runs to 14 residues. This chain's CDR3 is CDWTDSAVMQPQHF. The DNA for the CDR3 is TGTGACTGGACTGACAGCGCCGTAATGCAGCCCCAGCATTTT.

For this clone: A much larger clone differs from this one at a single base, so this may be a read error. The chain couples TRBV7-9 to TRBJ1-1, with 7 bases aligning to TRBD1. Per the germline V gene, CDR1 is SEHNR and CDR2 is FQNEAQ (reference sequence). V lost 5 bases and J lost 1; bases outside the gene matches: 4. This CDR3 spans 14 amino acids. Written as DNA, the CDR3 is TGTGCCAGCAGCCATGGGACAGCGAACACTGAAGCTTTCTTT. It is translated as CASSHGTANTEAFF.

The chain uses TRBV30 and TRBJ1-4; TRBD1 aligns across 7 bases. CDR1 and CDR2 from the germline V gene are GTSNPN and SVGIG (reference sequence). J gave up 5 bases and V 4 bases, and 7 bases lay outside the gene matches. The CDR3 extends over 14 amino acids. For the CDR3, the DNA is TGTGCCTGGACCCTGGGACAGACCAATGAAAAACTGTTTTTT. It specifies CAWTLGQTNEKLFF.

The chain couples TRBV7-2 to TRBJ2-7, with 9 bases fitting TRBD2. The CDR3 contains 16 residues. J lost 6 bases, V lost 5 bases, and 14 bases had no gene match. CDR1 and CDR2 (germline): SGHTA, FQGNSA. The CDR3, as DNA: TGTGCCAGCAGCGTCGGTAGCGTACTAGCGGGCTTCGAGCAGTACTTC. Protein sequence: CASSVGSVLAGFEQYF.

With respect to this clone: A far more abundant clone sits one base away, making this likely a read error. The chain has TRBV11-2 and TRBJ2-7; D gene uncertain. In germline, CDR1 is SGHAT, CDR2 FQNNGV. The CDR3 consists of 13 residues. CDR3 amino acids: CAGSLSGYGEQYF. CDR3 coding DNA: TGTGCCGGCAGCTTATCCGGGTATGGCGAGCAGTACTTC.

This clone has a handful of counts. The chain is built from TRBV28 and TRBJ2-4; tentatively, D is TRBD2 (6 bases). CDR3 length: 17 residues. CDR1 and CDR2 from the germline V gene are MDHEN and SYDVKM. Trimming stripped 5 bases from V and 0 bases from J, with 17 bases between. In DNA, the CDR3 is TGTGCCAGCAGTCCACCGGAGGAGGGAGAAGCCAAAAACATTCAGTACTTC. This translates into CASSPPEEGEAKNIQYF.

This clone was picked up one time. V and J are TRBV4-2 and TRBJ2-2, with 7 bases that match TRBD1. The CDR3 has 15 amino acids. The ends lost 3 bases at V and 9 bases at J; junction bases unmatched: 10. Germline V lookup: CDR1 LGHNA, CDR2 YNFKEQ. Here the CDR3 DNA reads TGTGCCAGCAGCCAGACCTACAGGGGTGACCGGGAGCTGTTTTTT. Its protein is CASSQTYRGDRELFF.

The chain combines TRBV27 with TRBJ2-1; possible D gene TRBD1, 6 bases. This CDR3 is 17 amino acids long. Germline CDR1 MNHEY, CDR2 SMNVEV (reference sequence). V lost 6 bases and J lost 5, with 23 bases in between. The CDR3 spells CASRRGVPGAGNNEQFF. CDR3 in DNA: TGTGCCAGCAGACGAGGAGTTCCAGGGGCAGGAAACAATGAGCAGTTCTTC.

This chain joins TRBV7-2 and TRBJ2-1; 7 positions agree with TRBD2. The CDR3 extends over 17 amino acids. In germline, CDR1 is SGHTA, CDR2 FQGNSA. Trimming removed 4 bases from V and 2 bases from J; junction bases left unmatched: 11. The CDR3 region has the DNA TGTGCCAGCAGCTCCCCAGACGGACTAGAAGCCTACAATGAGCAGTTCTTC. It encodes CASSSPDGLEAYNEQFF.

The chain carries TRBV4-2 and TRBJ1-2, with D perhaps TRBD1 (5 bases). CDR1 and CDR2 (germline): LGHNA, YNFKEQ. This CDR3 spans 15 amino acids. Trimming stripped 4 bases from V and 6 bases from J, with 18 bases between. Here the CDR3 DNA reads TGTGCCAGCAGCCTGGTCGGGGGTCTTGAGGATGGCTACACCTTC. The encoded protein is CASSLVGGLEDGYTF.

As to this clone: This likely reflects a read error, since a far larger clone is one base away. The genes are TRBV7-9 and TRBJ2-3; D remains ambiguous. The CDR3 sequence is 13 residues long. The V gene lost 2 bases and the J gene lost 8 bases, with 11 bases spanning the gap. Germline V gene sequence: CDR1 SEHNR, CDR2 FQNEAQ (reference sequence). In nucleotides, the CDR3 is TGTGCCAGCAGCTTAAGGGCGACTCGTACGCAGTATTTT. Its translation: CASSLRATRTQYF.

The V and J genes are TRBV19 and TRBJ2-7, with no clear D. The CDR3 consists of 14 residues. The V and J ends lost 5 bases and 2 bases respectively, with 13 bases between them. Germline V gene lookup returns CDR1 LNHDA and CDR2 SQIVND (reference sequence). The CDR3 region has the DNA TGTGCCAGTAGTGGCCGTTTCAGGACCTACGAGCAGTACTTC. Translation: CASSGRFRTYEQYF. The full variable domain, with the rest looked up from reference TRBV19 and TRBJ2-7, is DGGITQSPKYLFRKEGQNVTLSCEQNLNHDAMYWYRQDPGQGLRLIYYSQIVNDFQKGDIAEGYSVSREKKESFPLTVTSAQKNPTAFYLCASSGRFRTYEQYFGPGTRLTVT.